This T cell receptor beta chain was sequenced in a study of T cells in localized non-small cell lung cancer. Produced via immunoSEQ multiplex PCR; TCRdb's table is partial and in-frame only. The data contain some 38,000 clones, about nine tenths of them seen just once; the ten biggest clones take up 5% to 6%. The CDR3 extends over 11 amino acids. The V end was cut by 5 bases, the J end by 4 bases, with 8 bases between. The germline gives CDR1 DFQATT, CDR2 SNEGSKA (reference sequence). This clonotype was sampled from a male donor aged 60 or over with stage II lung adenocarcinoma. This material consisted of peripheral blood mononuclear cells, taken before any cancer treatment. This rearrangement joins TRBV20-1 to TRBJ1-2; D is perhaps TRBD1 (6 bases). The CDR3, as DNA: TGCAGTGCTCAACAGGGCTATGGCTACACCTTC. This gives the protein CSAQQGYGYTF.